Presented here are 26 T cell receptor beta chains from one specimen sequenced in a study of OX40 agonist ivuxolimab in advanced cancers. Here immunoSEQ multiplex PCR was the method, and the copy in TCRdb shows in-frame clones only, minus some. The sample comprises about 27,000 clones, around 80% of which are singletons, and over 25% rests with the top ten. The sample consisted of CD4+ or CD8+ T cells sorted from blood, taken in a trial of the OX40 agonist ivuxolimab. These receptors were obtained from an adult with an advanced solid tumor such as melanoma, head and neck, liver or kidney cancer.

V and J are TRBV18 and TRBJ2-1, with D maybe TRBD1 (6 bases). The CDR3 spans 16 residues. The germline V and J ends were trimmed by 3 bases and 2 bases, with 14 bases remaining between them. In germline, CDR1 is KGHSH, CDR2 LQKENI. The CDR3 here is CASSPPDRVTYNEQFF. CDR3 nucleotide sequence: TGTGCCAGCTCACCCCCGGACAGAGTAACCTACAATGAGCAGTTCTTC.

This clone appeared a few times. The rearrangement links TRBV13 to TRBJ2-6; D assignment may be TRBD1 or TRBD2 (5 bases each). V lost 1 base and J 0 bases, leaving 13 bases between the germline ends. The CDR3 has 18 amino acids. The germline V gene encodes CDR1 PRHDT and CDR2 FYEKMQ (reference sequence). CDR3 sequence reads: CASSLDGGPSSGANVLTF. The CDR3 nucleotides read TGTGCCAGCAGCTTAGATGGGGGTCCCAGCTCTGGGGCCAACGTCCTGACTTTC.

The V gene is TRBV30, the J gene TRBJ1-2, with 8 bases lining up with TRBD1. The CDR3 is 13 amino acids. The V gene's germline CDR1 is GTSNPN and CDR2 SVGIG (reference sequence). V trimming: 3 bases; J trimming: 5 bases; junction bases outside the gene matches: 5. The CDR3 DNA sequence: TGTGCCTGGAGGTACGGACAGGGATATGGCTACACCTTC. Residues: CAWRYGQGYGYTF.

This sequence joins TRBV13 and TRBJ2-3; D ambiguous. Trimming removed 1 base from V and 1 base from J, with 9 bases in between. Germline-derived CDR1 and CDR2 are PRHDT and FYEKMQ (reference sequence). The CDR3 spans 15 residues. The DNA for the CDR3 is TGTGCCAGCAGCTTAGTAGGGTTCGGCACAGATACGCAGTATTTT. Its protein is CASSLVGFGTDTQYF.

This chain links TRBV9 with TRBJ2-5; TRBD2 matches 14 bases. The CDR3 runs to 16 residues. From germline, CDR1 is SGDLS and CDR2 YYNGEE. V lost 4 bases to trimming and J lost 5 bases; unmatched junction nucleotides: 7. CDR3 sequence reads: CASSYRLAGGGETQYF. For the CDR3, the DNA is TGTGCCAGCAGCTACCGACTAGCGGGAGGGGGGGAGACCCAGTACTTC. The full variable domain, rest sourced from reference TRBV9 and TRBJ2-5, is DSGVTQTPKHLITATGQRVTLRCSPRSGDLSVYWYQQSLDQGLQFLIQYYNGEERAKGNILERFSAQQFPDLHSELNLSSLELGDSALYFCASSYRLAGGGETQYFGPGTRLLVL.

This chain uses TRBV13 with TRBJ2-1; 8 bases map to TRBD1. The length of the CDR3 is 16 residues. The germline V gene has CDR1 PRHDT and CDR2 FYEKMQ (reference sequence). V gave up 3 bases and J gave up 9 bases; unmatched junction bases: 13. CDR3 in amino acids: CASSFPSGTGLTEQFF. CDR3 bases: TGTGCCAGCAGCTTTCCCTCCGGGACAGGATTAACTGAGCAGTTCTTC.

The CDR3 loop reads CASSLSGRVEEQYF. The CDR3 bases are TGTGCCAGCAGTTTATCAGGGAGGGTGGAGGAGCAGTACTTC. This chain joins TRBV27 and TRBJ2-7, with 7 bases that match TRBD2. The CDR3 has 14 amino acids. The V gene end was trimmed by 0 bases and the J gene end by 7 bases; junction bases not matched to a gene: 6. The germline V gene has CDR1 MNHEY and CDR2 SMNVEV (reference sequence).

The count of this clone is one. This CDR3 is CASNFEGDGTDTQYF. The DNA of the CDR3 is TGTGCCAGCAATTTCGAGGGGGACGGCACAGATACGCAGTATTTT. The V gene is TRBV28, the J gene TRBJ2-3, with TRBD1 as a possible D gene (6 bases). Trimming removed 7 bases at V and 1 base at J, with 15 bases between. The CDR3 loop spans 15 amino acids. Germline CDR1 is MDHEN and CDR2 is SYDVKM.

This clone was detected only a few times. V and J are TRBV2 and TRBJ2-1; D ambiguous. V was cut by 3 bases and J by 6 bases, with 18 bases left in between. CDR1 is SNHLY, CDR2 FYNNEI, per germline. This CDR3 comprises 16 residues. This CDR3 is CASSDTGHGPLNEQFF. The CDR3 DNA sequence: TGTGCCAGCAGTGATACCGGGCACGGGCCCCTCAATGAGCAGTTCTTC.

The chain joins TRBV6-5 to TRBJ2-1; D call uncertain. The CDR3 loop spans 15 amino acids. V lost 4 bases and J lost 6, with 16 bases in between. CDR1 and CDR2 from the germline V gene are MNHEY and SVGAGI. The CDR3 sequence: CASSFGPAGINEQFF. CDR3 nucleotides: TGTGCCAGCAGTTTCGGTCCGGCAGGTATCAATGAGCAGTTCTTC.

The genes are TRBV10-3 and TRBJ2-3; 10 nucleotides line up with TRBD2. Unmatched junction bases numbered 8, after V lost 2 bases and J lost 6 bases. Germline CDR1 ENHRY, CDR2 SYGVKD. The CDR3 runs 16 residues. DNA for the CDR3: TGTGCCATCAGTGAGGAGCGGGAGGGCCGAAGGGATACGCAGTATTTT. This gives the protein CAISEEREGRRDTQYF.

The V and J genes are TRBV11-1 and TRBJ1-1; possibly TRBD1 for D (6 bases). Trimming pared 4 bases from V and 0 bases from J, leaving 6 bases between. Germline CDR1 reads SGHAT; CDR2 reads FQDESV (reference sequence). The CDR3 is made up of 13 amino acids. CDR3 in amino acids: CASSYRVNTEAFF. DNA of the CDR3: TGTGCCAGCAGCTACAGGGTGAACACTGAAGCTTTCTTT.

Here the CDR3 DNA reads TGTGCCAGCAGCGTAGGTTGGAGGGACGGGTCCTACAATGAGCAGTTCTTC. This codes for CASSVGWRDGSYNEQFF. The chain carries TRBV9 and TRBJ2-1; maybe TRBD2 (6 bases). Germline CDR1 is SGDLS and CDR2 is YYNGEE. The CDR3 consists of 17 residues. V lost 0 bases to trimming and J lost 1 base, with 14 bases between them.

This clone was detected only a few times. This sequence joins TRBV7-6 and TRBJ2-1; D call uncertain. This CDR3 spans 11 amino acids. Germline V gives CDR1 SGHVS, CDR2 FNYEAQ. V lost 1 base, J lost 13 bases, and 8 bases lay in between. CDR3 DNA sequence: TGTGCCAGCAGCTTAGGTCCAGTACAGTTCTTC. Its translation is CASSLGPVQFF.

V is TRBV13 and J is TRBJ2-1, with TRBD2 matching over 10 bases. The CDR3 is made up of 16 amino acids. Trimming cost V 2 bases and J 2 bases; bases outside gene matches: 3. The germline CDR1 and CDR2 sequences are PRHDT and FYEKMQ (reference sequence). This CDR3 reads CASSLPTSGTYNEQFF. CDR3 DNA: TGTGCCAGCAGCTTACCCACTAGCGGGACCTACAATGAGCAGTTCTTC.

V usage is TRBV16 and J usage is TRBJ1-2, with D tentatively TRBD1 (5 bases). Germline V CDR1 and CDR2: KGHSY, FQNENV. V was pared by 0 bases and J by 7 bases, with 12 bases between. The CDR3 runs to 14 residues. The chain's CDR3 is CASSQSFFGGGYTF. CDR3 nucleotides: TGTGCCAGCAGCCAATCGTTCTTCGGGGGTGGCTACACCTTC.

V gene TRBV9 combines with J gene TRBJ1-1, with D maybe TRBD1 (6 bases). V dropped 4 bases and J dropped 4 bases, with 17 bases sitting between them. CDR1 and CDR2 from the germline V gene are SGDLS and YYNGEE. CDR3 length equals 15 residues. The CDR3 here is CASSPYLDSPTEAFF. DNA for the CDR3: TGTGCCAGCAGCCCCTACCTGGACAGCCCCACTGAAGCTTTCTTT. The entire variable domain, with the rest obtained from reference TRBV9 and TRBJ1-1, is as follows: DSGVTQTPKHLITATGQRVTLRCSPRSGDLSVYWYQQSLDQGLQFLIQYYNGEERAKGNILERFSAQQFPDLHSELNLSSLELGDSALYFCASSPYLDSPTEAFFGQGTRLTVV.

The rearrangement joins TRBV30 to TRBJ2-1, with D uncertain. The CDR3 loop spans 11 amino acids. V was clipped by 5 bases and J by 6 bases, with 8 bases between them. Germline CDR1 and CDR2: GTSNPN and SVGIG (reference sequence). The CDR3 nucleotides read TGTGCCTGGGGAGTAGCCAATGAGCAGTTCTTC. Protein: CAWGVANEQFF.

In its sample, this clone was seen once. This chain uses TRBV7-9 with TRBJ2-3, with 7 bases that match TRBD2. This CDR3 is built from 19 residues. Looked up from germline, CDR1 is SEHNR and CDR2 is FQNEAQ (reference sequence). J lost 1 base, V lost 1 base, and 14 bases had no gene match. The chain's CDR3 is CASSLEDLRERWGTDTQYF. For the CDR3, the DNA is TGTGCCAGCAGCTTAGAGGATTTGCGGGAGCGATGGGGCACAGATACGCAGTATTTT.

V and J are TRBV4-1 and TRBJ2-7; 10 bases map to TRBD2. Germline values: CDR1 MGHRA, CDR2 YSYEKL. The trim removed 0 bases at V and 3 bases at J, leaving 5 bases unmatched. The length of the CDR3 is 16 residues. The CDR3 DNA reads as TGCGCCAGCAGCCAAGAGTCTAGCGGGAGTTTCTACGAGCAGTACTTC. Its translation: CASSQESSGSFYEQYF.

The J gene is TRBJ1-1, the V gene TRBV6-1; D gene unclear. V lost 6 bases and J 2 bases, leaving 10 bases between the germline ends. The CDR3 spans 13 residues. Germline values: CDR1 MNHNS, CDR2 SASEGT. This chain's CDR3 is CASRMSENTEAFF. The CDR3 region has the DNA TGTGCCAGCAGAATGTCAGAAAACACTGAAGCTTTCTTT.

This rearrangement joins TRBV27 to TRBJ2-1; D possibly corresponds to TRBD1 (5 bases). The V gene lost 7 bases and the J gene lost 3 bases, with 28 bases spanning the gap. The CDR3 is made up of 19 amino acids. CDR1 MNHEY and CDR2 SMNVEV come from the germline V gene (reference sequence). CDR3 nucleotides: TGTGCCAGCAAACCTTTTTCGACAGACCCACCGATTTACTACAATGAGCAGTTCTTC. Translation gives CASKPFSTDPPIYYNEQFF.

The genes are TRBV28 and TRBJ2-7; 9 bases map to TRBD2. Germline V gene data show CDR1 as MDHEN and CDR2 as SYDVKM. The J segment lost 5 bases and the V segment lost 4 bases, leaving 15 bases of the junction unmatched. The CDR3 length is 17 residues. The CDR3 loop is CASSSREGLGVLDEQYF. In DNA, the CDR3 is TGTGCCAGCAGTTCGCGGGAGGGCCTGGGGGTATTGGACGAGCAGTACTTC. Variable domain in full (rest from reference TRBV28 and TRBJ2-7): DVKVTQSSRYLVKRTGEKVFLECVQDMDHENMFWYRQDPGLGLRLIYFSYDVKMKEKGDIPEGYSVSREKKERFSLILESASTNQTSMYLCASSSREGLGVLDEQYFGPGTRLTVT.

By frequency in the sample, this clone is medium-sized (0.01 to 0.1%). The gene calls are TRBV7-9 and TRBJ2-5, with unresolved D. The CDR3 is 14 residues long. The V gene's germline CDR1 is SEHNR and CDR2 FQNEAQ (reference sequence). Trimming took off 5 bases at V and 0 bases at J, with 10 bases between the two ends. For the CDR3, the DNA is TGTGCCAGCAGCCCGGAGTTGTACCAAGAGACCCAGTACTTC. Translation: CASSPELYQETQYF.

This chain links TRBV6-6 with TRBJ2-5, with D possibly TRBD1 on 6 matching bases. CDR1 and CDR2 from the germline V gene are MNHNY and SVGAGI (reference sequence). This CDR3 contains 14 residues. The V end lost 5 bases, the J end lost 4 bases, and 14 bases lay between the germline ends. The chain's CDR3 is CASSTRTVGETQYF. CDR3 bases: TGTGCCAGCAGTACTCGGACAGTCGGAGAGACCCAGTACTTC.

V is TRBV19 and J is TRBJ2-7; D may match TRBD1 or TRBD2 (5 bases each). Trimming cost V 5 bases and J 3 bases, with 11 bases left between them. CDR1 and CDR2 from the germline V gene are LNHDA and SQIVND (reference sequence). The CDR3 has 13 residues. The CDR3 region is CASSGRDHYEQYF. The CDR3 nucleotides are TGTGCCAGTAGTGGCCGGGACCACTACGAGCAGTACTTC.